Each of the 27 T cell receptor beta chains below was sequenced from the same sample in a study of CD8 T cells in ankylosing spondylitis. Study results and caveats: Ankylosing spondylitis blood appeared to be characterized by a TCR beta motif of 7 to 9 highly homologous variants.

These receptors are not linked to any known antigen. TCRdb reprocessed the 5' RACE reads with MiXCR, giving one entry per CDR3 protein. The table has 800,000 to 900,000 distinct CDR3 sequences, approximately 12% seen once. Specimen: blood, either unsorted or a sorted T cell fraction (not recorded which). These receptors all stem from a male donor with ankylosing spondylitis.

The rearrangement joins TRBV6-1 to TRBJ2-2; D not certain. This CDR3 is 15 amino acids long. Germline V lookup: CDR1 MNHNS, CDR2 SASEGT. Deletions cut 5 bases from V and 2 bases from J, with 12 bases between. The CDR3 protein is CASSPTLENTGELFF. CDR3 nucleotides: TGTGCCAGCAGTCCAACCCTCGAAAACACCGGGGAGCTGTTTTTT.

J is TRBJ2-3 and V is TRBV6-2 or TRBV6-3; D gene uncertain. Between the trimmed V and J ends, which lost 0 bases and 9 bases, there was a span of 13 bases. In germline, CDR1 is MNHEY, CDR2 SVGEGT. The CDR3 extends over 14 amino acids. This CDR3 is CASSYSAIRATQYF. The DNA of the CDR3 is TGTGCCAGCAGTTACTCGGCCATCCGCGCCACGCAGTATTTT.

This clonotype was counted at least ten times. The V gene is TRBV4-3, the J gene TRBJ1-6; D perhaps matches TRBD1 (5 bases). This CDR3 spans 15 amino acids. Trimming left V 1 base short and J 5 bases short, with 9 bases between. Germline assignment: CDR1 LGHNA and CDR2 YSLEER. The CDR3 protein is CASSQGLTDNSPLHF. The DNA for the CDR3 is TGCGCCAGCAGCCAAGGACTGACAGATAATTCACCCCTCCACTTT.

In DNA, the CDR3 is TGCAGTGCTAGAGATTCGGGCGCGTGGTATGGCTACACCTTC. Protein: CSARDSGAWYGYTF. This chain links TRBV20-1 with TRBJ1-2; D is uncertain. This CDR3 has 14 residues. CDR1 and CDR2 from the germline V gene are DFQATT and SNEGSKA (reference sequence). V gave up 0 bases and J gave up 5 bases, with 13 bases separating them.

The chain is built from TRBV2 and TRBJ2-5; 10 nucleotides match TRBD2. The junction had 8 bases not matched to a gene; V was cut back by 2 bases and J by 5 bases. CDR3 length: 16 residues. CDR1 is SNHLY and CDR2 is FYNNEI in the germline V gene. CDR3 nucleotides: TGTGCCAGCAGTGAAATATATAGCGGGGGGACGGAGACCCAGTACTTC. Translated: CASSEIYSGGTETQYF. Using reference TRBV2 and TRBJ2-5 for the parts outside the CDR3, the full variable domain is EPEVTQTPSHQVTQMGQEVILRCVPISNHLYFYWYRQILGQKVEFLVSFYNNEISEKSEIFDDQFSVERPDGSNFTLKIRSTKLEDSAMYFCASSEIYSGGTETQYFGPGTRLLVL.

V and J are TRBV6-5 and TRBJ2-2; possible D gene TRBD1, 5 bases. Germline loops: CDR1 MNHEY, CDR2 SVGAGI. The length of the CDR3 is 13 residues. The V gene lost 2 bases and the J gene lost 7 bases, with 8 bases spanning the gap. The CDR3 spells CASSYPQGGELFF. The CDR3 DNA reads as TGTGCCAGCAGTTACCCCCAGGGCGGGGAGCTGTTTTTT.

This chain connects TRBV6-5 to TRBJ2-3; D is undetermined. Trimming left V 3 bases short and J 4 bases short, with 11 bases between. CDR3 length: 14 amino acids. Germline lookup yields CDR1 MNHEY and CDR2 SVGAGI. The chain's CDR3 is CASSYLAPSDTQYF. The CDR3, as DNA: TGTGCCAGCAGTTATTTGGCACCGTCAGATACGCAGTATTTT.

Note on this clonotype: Without the conserved terminal phenylalanine or tryptophan, this CDR3 likely stems from a read error. The chain couples TRBV5-1 to TRBJ1-1, with D hard to call. Germline V gene data show CDR1 as SGHRS and CDR2 as YFSETQ. Trimming removed 4 bases at V and 1 base at J, with 11 bases between. The CDR3 has 14 residues. The CDR3 DNA sequence: TGCGCCAGCAGCCTTGACCGTGGGAACACTGAAGCTTTCTCT. Translating it yields CASSLDRGNTEAFS.

Only a few counts were recorded for this clonotype. The chain couples TRBV11-2 to TRBJ2-5; D not certain. V was clipped by 5 bases and J by 0 bases, with 10 bases between them. The CDR3 has 14 residues. CDR1 and CDR2 from the germline V gene are SGHAT and FQNNGV. For the CDR3, the DNA is TGTGCCAGCAGCGACGTTACCTACCAAGAGACCCAGTACTTC. Protein product: CASSDVTYQETQYF.

J is TRBJ2-2 and V is TRBV7-8; D might be TRBD1 or TRBD2, each matching 5 bases. Between the trimmed V and J ends, which lost 4 bases and 0 bases, there was a span of 12 bases. Germline V gives CDR1 SGHVS, CDR2 FQNEAQ. The CDR3 loop spans 16 amino acids. DNA for the CDR3: TGTGCCAGCAGCTACTCCGGGACGGCGAACACCGGGGAGCTGTTTTTT. It codes for CASSYSGTANTGELFF. Based on the CDR3 plus reference TRBV7-8 and TRBJ2-2, the full variable domain is GAGVSQSPRYKVAKRGQDVALRCDPISGHVSLFWYQQALGQGPEFLTYFQNEAQLDKSGLPSDRFFAERPEGSVSTLKIQRTQQEDSAVYLCASSYSGTANTGELFFGEGSRLTVL.

The J gene is TRBJ1-1, the V gene TRBV5-1, with TRBD1 as a possible D gene (5 bases). Germline CDR1 SGHRS, CDR2 YFSETQ. The CDR3 runs 15 residues. V was clipped by 3 bases and J by 3 bases, with 15 bases between them. For the CDR3, the DNA is TGCGCCAGCAGCTGGGGCAGGGATGGGGACACTGAAGCTTTCTTT. Translation gives CASSWGRDGDTEAFF.

V and J are TRBV6-1 and TRBJ2-3; no clear D gene. The CDR3 sequence is 16 residues long. Germline CDR1 reads MNHNS; CDR2 reads SASEGT. V lost 6 bases, J lost 2 bases, and 18 bases lay in between. The CDR3 DNA follows: TGTGCCAGCAGACGGCAGCCAGCTTCCCCCACAGATACGCAGTATTTT. Encoded protein: CASRRQPASPTDTQYF.

A note on this clonotype: This may arise from a read error, as a much more abundant clone is one base away. J is TRBJ2-1 and V is TRBV10-3; D unresolved. Germline lookup yields CDR1 ENHRY and CDR2 SYGVKD. The CDR3 loop spans 12 amino acids. The CDR3 sequence is CDILSAGNEQFF. The CDR3 nucleotides read TGTGACATCCTTTCGGCAGGCAATGAGCAGTTCTTC.

The rearrangement joins TRBV20-1 to TRBJ2-7; 9 nucleotides agree with TRBD2. Germline-derived CDR1 and CDR2 are DFQATT and SNEGSKA (reference sequence). The CDR3 is made up of 13 amino acids. This CDR3 reads CSQNLAGAGEQYF. As DNA, the CDR3 is TGCAGCCAAAACTTAGCGGGAGCGGGCGAGCAGTACTTC.

The genes are TRBV28 and TRBJ1-3; perhaps TRBD1 as D (6 bases). This CDR3 is 17 amino acids long. In germline, CDR1 is MDHEN, CDR2 SYDVKM. V was shortened by 2 bases and J by 3 bases, with 17 bases between the two germline ends. Written as DNA, the CDR3 is TGTGCCAGCAGTTTAACAGGGTTCGAGGTTTTTGGAAACACCATATATTTT. Amino acids: CASSLTGFEVFGNTIYF.

The chain is built from TRBV7-2 and TRBJ2-5; D gene ambiguous. Germline lookup yields CDR1 SGHTA and CDR2 FQGNSA. The CDR3 consists of 13 residues. With 5 bases removed from V and 3 bases from J, the gap between germline ends came to 10 bases. Here the CDR3 DNA reads TGTGCCAGCAGCGGAGTAAGGGAAGAGACCCAGTACTTC. Protein sequence: CASSGVREETQYF.

The gene calls are TRBV20-1 and TRBJ1-2, with D possibly being TRBD1 (6 bases). From germline, CDR1 is DFQATT and CDR2 SNEGSKA (reference sequence). Trimming shortened V by 5 bases and J by 2 bases, and 9 bases separated the two germline ends. This CDR3 region has 12 residues. CDR3 in DNA: TGCAGTGCTCTGGGGGCAAACTATGGCTACACCTTC. Its translation: CSALGANYGYTF.

This sequence joins TRBV14 and TRBJ2-1; 10 bases are a match to TRBD2. The V and J ends lost 2 bases and 15 bases, in that order; junction bases with no gene match: 7. The germline V gene has CDR1 SGHDN and CDR2 FVKESK. This CDR3 contains 13 residues. The CDR3, as DNA: TGTGCCAGCAGCCAAAGCGGGGGGGTAAATTTGTTCTTC. Protein sequence: CASSQSGGVNLFF.

The V and J genes are TRBV30 and TRBJ2-7; possibly TRBD2 for D (6 bases). The CDR3 runs to 14 residues. Per germline, CDR1 GTSNPN and CDR2 SVGIG (reference sequence). V lost 2 bases and J lost 2, with 13 bases in between. CDR3: CAWSIGGGTYEQYF. For the CDR3, the DNA is TGTGCCTGGAGTATCGGGGGTGGGACCTACGAGCAGTACTTC.

Details on this clonotype: Without the conserved terminal phenylalanine or tryptophan, this CDR3 likely stems from a read error. The limits of the CDR3 on the DNA are not certain, so only TCRdb's listed CDR3 is given. This chain joins TRBV20-1 and TRBJ2-4; whether TRBD1, the table's D call, matches the DNA was not checked. CDR1 and CDR2 (germline): DFQATT, SNEGSKA (reference sequence). With termini counted, the CDR3 has 12 amino acids. The chain's CDR3 is CSARGGGGPPEV.

In its sample, this clonotype was seen a few times. This rearrangement joins TRBV3-1 to TRBJ1-2; the D gene is possibly TRBD1 (5 bases). Between the trimmed V and J ends, which lost 2 bases and 11 bases, there was a span of 15 bases. Germline CDR1 LGHDT, CDR2 YNNKEL (reference sequence). The CDR3 loop spans 13 amino acids. The CDR3 protein is CASSQSTESRYTF. The CDR3, as DNA: TGTGCCAGCAGCCAATCGACAGAATCCCGGTACACCTTC.

Worth noting for this clonotype: One base away lies a much larger clone, so this may be a sequencing read error. The chain carries TRBV4-3 and TRBJ2-3; D is undetermined. CDR1 and CDR2 (germline): LGHNA, YSLEER. Trimming stripped 0 bases from V and 6 bases from J, with 16 bases between. The CDR3 spans 16 residues. CDR3 bases: TGCGCCAGCAGCCAAGAGTGGACGATCGGCCCGGATACGCAGTATTTT. It codes for CASSQEWTIGPDTQYF.

The chain is built from TRBV11-3 and TRBJ2-3; 8 positions match TRBD2. The CDR3 is 14 residues long. The V gene end was trimmed by 5 bases and the J gene end by 7 bases; junction bases not matched to a gene: 8. Germline-derived CDR1 and CDR2 are SGHNT and YENEEA. For the CDR3, the DNA is TGTGCCAGCAGCCCTCCGGGACTAGTTAATACGCAGTATTTT. Amino acid sequence: CASSPPGLVNTQYF.

This clonotype came up a few times. The V gene is TRBV5-1, the J gene TRBJ2-3; D is unresolved. This CDR3 spans 14 amino acids. V was pared by 0 bases and J by 6 bases, with 11 bases between. Per the germline V gene, CDR1 is SGHRS and CDR2 is YFSETQ. The CDR3 sequence: CASSLEWSLDTQYF. The CDR3 region has the DNA TGCGCCAGCAGCTTGGAGTGGTCACTCGATACGCAGTATTTT.

This clonotype has ten or more counts. The chain uses TRBV7-2 and TRBJ2-7; TRBD1 is a possible D gene (6 bases). Germline V gene sequence: CDR1 SGHTA, CDR2 FQGNSA. Trimming cost V 1 base and J 3 bases, with 10 bases left between them. CDR3 length: 14 amino acids. Here the CDR3 DNA reads TGTGCCAGCAGCTTAGGCAGGGGAGACTACGAGCAGTACTTC. It translates to CASSLGRGDYEQYF.

V is TRBV5-1 and J is TRBJ2-5; TRBD2 agrees at 9 bases. Per the germline V gene, CDR1 is SGHRS and CDR2 is YFSETQ. The CDR3 loop spans 16 amino acids. The junction had 3 bases not matched to a gene; V was cut back by 0 bases and J by 0 bases. CDR3: CASSLDERGDQETQYF. The CDR3 DNA follows: TGCGCCAGCAGCTTGGACGAGCGGGGGGACCAAGAGACCCAGTACTTC. Using reference TRBV5-1 and TRBJ2-5 for the parts outside the CDR3, the full variable domain is KAGVTQTPRYLIKTRGQQVTLSCSPISGHRSVSWYQQTPGQGLQFLFEYFSETQRNKGNFPGRFSGRQFSNSRSEMNVSTLELGDSALYLCASSLDERGDQETQYFGPGTRLLVL.

The table lists this clonotype with a few counts. The chain is built from TRBV20-1 and TRBJ1-5; 7 bases align to TRBD1. Trimming took 5 bases from V and 4 from J; bases not matched to a gene: 5. Looked up from germline, CDR1 is DFQATT and CDR2 is SNEGSKA (reference sequence). This CDR3 region has 13 residues. Written as DNA, the CDR3 is TGCAGTGCTTATTCGACAGGGAATCAGCCCCAGCATTTT. The encoded protein is CSAYSTGNQPQHF.